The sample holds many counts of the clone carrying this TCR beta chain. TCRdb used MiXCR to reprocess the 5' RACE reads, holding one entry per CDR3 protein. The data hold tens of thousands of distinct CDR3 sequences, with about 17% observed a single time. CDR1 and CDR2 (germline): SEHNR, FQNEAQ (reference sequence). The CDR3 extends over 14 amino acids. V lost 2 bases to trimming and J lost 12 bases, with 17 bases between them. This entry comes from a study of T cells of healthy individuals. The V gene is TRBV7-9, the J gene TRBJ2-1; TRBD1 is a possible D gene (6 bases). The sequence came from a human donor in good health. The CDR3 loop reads CASSLPTGHSAQFF. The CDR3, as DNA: TGTGCCAGCAGCTTACCGACAGGTCATTCAGCGCAGTTCTTC.